Listed below are T cell receptor beta chains from one sample, sequenced in a study of OX40 agonist ivuxolimab in advanced cancers. Some clones are missing from TCRdb's copy, which holds only in-frame ones; the method was immunoSEQ multiplex PCR. The sample shows tens of thousands of clones, 79% of them seen only once. This specimen consisted of CD4+ or CD8+ T cells sorted from blood, obtained in a trial of the OX40 agonist ivuxolimab. Source of these receptors: an adult with an advanced solid tumor such as melanoma, head and neck, liver or kidney cancer. The CDR3 runs from the conserved cysteine through the conserved F or W. Each record gives: J gene, D gene, V gene, clone size, CDR3 DNA, CDR3 protein. The D gene is left open where the match is weak. For some rows the clone size is stated as once, few or many, or as a class when expanded; others skip it.

TRBJ1-6	TRBD1	TRBV25-1	NA	TGTGCCAGCAGTGTTTCCACAGGGGGCTCATTGTATAATTCACCCCTCCACTTT	CASSVSTGGSLYNSPLHF
TRBJ2-1	TRBD1	TRBV2	NA	TGTGCCAGCAGCATTCCGGGACAGGCCGATGAGCAGTTCTTC	CASSIPGQADEQFF
TRBJ2-7	NA	TRBV29-1	NA	TGCAGCGTTGTCGAGAAATCCTACGAGCAGTACTTC	CSVVEKSYEQYF
TRBJ1-1	NA	TRBV6-5	NA	TGTGCCAGCAGTCCGGGCGGTTACACTGAAGCTTTCTTT	CASSPGGYTEAFF
TRBJ2-7	NA	TRBV5-1	NA	TGCGCCAGCAGCTGGGATAGAGGTTCGGGGCGCGAGCAGTACTTC	CASSWDRGSGREQYF
TRBJ1-4	NA	TRBV14	once	TGTGCCAGCAGCCAGGGCAAAGGTATCATCGGGGATGAAAAACTGTTTTTT	CASSQGKGIIGDEKLFF
TRBJ1-3	NA	TRBV11-2	NA	TGTGCCAGCAGCTTAAGTCAGGGGAGCTCTGGAAACACCATATATTTT	CASSLSQGSSGNTIYF
TRBJ1-1	TRBD1	TRBV14	NA	TGTGCCAGCAGCCAAGATTCAGGGGGCTTGGGAGCTTTCTTT	CASSQDSGGLGAFF
TRBJ2-7	TRBD2	TRBV10-3	NA	TGTGCCATCAGTGTTGCGGGAGGTACCTACGAGCAGTACTTC	CAISVAGGTYEQYF
TRBJ1-2	NA	TRBV29-1	NA	TGCAGCGCCCTCCCGGGCTCCGTTGAGGGCTACACCTTC	CSALPGSVEGYTF
TRBJ2-1	NA	TRBV5-5	NA	TGTGCCAGCAGCCGAATCTACAATGAGCAGTTCTTC	CASSRIYNEQFF
TRBJ2-7	TRBD1	TRBV6-6	NA	TGTGCCAGCAGCTATGGACAGGGATGGAACGAGCAGTACTTC	CASSYGQGWNEQYF
TRBJ2-7	TRBD1	TRBV19	NA	TGTGCCAGTAGTAGTATTACCCAAATAATTTACAGGGGGCAGGAAGCCTACGAGCAGTACTTC	CASSSITQIIYRGQEAYEQYF
TRBJ2-2	NA	TRBV9	NA	TGTGCCAGCTCTAGAGGAGCGAACACCGGGGAGCTGTTTTTT	CASSRGANTGELFF
TRBJ2-2	TRBD2	TRBV7-2	NA	TGTGCCAGCAGCACGGGGGGGAACACCGGGGAGCTGTTTTTT	CASSTGGNTGELFF
TRBJ2-3	TRBD2	TRBV7-8	NA	TGTGCCAGCAGCTTATATGCGGGAGGGCCGGAAGATACGCAGTATTTT	CASSLYAGGPEDTQYF
TRBJ2-5	TRBD2	TRBV9	NA	TGTGCCAGCAGCGTTTGGACTAGCGGGACAGAGACCCAGTACTTC	CASSVWTSGTETQYF
TRBJ1-2	NA	TRBV10-3	NA	TGTGCCATCAGTGACCCTCAGATTGGGAGGGGCTACACCTTC	CAISDPQIGRGYTF
TRBJ1-6	NA	TRBV15	once	TGTGCCACCAGCCCCGCCCCTGGGAGACCCCTCCACTTT	CATSPAPGRPLHF
TRBJ2-7	NA	TRBV27	NA	TGTGCCAGCAGTTCATGGGGCGACGAGCAGTACTTC	CASSSWGDEQYF
TRBJ1-1	TRBD1	TRBV18	NA	TGTGCCAGCTCATCCCGACAGGGAGTTATGAACACTGAAGCTTTCTTT	CASSSRQGVMNTEAFF
TRBJ1-4	TRBD1	TRBV9	NA	TGTGCCAGTGCCCTAGGGACAGTTAATGAAAAACTGTTTTTT	CASALGTVNEKLFF